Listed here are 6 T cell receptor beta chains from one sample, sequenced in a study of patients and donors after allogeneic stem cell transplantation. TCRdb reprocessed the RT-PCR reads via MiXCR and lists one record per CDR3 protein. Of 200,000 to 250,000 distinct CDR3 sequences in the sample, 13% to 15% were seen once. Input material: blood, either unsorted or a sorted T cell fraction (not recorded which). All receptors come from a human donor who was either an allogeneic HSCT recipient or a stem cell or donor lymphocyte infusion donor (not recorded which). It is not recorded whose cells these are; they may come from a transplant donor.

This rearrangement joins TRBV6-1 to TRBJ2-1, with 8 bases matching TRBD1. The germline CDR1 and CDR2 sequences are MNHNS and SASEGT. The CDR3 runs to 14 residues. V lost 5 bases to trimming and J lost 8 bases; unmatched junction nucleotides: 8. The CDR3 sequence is CASSTGGTRHEQFF. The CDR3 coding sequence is TGTGCCAGCAGTACAGGGGGTACGCGCCATGAGCAGTTCTTC.

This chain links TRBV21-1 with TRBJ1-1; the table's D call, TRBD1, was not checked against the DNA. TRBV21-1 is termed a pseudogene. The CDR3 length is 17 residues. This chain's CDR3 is CASSKNKIGEGNTEAFF. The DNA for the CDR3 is TGTGCCAGCAGCAAAAATAAGATAGGGGAAGGGAACACTGAAGCTTTCTTT.

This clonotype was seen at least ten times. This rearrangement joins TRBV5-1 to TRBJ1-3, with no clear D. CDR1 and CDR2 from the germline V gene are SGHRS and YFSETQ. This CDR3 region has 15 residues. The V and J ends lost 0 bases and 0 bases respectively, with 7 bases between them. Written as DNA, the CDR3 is TGCGCCAGCAGCTTGGGTCGCACCTCTGGAAACACCATATATTTT. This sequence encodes CASSLGRTSGNTIYF.

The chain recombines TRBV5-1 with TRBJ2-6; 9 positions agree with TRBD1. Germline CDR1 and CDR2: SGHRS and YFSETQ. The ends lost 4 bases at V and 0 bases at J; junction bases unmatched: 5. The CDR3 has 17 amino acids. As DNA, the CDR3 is TGCGCCAGCAGCGCACAGGGGGCAAGCTCTGGGGCCAACGTCCTGACTTTC. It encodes CASSAQGASSGANVLTF.

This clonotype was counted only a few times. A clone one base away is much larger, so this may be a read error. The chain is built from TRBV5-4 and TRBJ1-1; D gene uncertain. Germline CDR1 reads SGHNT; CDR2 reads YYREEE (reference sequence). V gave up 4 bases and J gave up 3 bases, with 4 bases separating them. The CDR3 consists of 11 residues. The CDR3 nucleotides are TGTGCCAGCAGCCGGGACACTGAAGCTTTCTTT. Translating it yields CASSRDTEAFF.

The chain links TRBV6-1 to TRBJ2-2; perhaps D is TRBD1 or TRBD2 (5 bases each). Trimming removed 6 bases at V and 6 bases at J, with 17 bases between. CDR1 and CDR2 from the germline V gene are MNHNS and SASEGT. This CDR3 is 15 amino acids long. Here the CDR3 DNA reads TGTGCCAGCAGGTCCGACCACTGGGGGTCCGGGGAGCTGTTTTTT. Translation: CASRSDHWGSGELFF.